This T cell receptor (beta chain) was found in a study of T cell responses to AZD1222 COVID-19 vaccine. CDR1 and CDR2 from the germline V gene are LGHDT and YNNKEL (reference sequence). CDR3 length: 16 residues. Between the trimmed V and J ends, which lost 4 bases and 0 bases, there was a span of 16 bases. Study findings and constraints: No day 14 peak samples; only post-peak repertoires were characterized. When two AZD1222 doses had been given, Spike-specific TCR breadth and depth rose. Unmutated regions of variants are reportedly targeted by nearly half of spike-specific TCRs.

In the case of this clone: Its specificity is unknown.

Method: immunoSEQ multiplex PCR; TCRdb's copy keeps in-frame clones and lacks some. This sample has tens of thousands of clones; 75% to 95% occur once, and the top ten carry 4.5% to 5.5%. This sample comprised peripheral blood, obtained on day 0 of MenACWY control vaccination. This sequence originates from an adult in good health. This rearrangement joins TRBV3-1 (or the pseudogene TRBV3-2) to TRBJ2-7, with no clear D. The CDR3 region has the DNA TGTGCCAGCAGCCGCAGCGCAGAGAGGAGCTCCTACGAGCAGTACTTC. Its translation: CASSRSAERSSYEQYF.